This TCR beta chain was identified in a study of cytomegalovirus exposure and HLA in healthy donors. Study-level results: TCR sequences were mostly rare, though some public TCRs occurred in many donors. According to an earlier analysis, most TCR beta V segments yielded productive rearrangements about 87% or about 30% of the time.

It was with 60 Vbeta and 13 Jbeta primers that the PCR ran. The repertoire was sequenced with immunoSEQ multiplex PCR; TCRdb's copy has only in-frame clones and lacks some. Here the sample spans tens of thousands of clones, over 70% being singletons. Note on this clone: Antigen: not known.

The CDR3 is made up of 12 amino acids. Germline V gene lookup returns CDR1 MNHEY and CDR2 SVGAGI. The V end lost 5 bases, the J end lost 6 bases, and 10 bases lay between the germline ends. Sequenced: PBMCs. The chain recombines TRBV6-5 with TRBJ1-2, with a weak D call TRBD1 (6 bases). This sequence was found in a man in his fifties or sixties in good health and CMV-seropositive. The CDR3 DNA follows: TGTGCCAGCAGTCAAGGACAGAATGGCTACACCTTC. It is translated as CASSQGQNGYTF.